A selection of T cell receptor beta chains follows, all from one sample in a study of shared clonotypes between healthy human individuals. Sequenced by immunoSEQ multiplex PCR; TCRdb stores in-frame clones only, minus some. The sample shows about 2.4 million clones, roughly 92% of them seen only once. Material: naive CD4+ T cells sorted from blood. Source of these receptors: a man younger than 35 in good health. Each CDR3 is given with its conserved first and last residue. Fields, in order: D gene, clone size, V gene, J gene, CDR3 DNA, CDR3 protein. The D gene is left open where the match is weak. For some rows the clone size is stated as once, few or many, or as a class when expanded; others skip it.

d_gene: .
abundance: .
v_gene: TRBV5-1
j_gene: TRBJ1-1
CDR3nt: TGCGCCAGCAGCTTGGCCGGAGTTTGGAACACTGAAGCTTTCTTT
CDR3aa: CASSLAGVWNTEAFF

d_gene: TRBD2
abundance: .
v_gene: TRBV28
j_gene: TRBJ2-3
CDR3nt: TGTGCCAGCACGGGACTAGAAACCACAGATACGCAGTATTTT
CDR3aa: CASTGLETTDTQYF

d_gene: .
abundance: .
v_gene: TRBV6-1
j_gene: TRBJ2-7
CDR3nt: TGTGCCAGCAGCGCCGGGGGGACAGGTGCGTACTTC
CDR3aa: CASSAGGTGAYF

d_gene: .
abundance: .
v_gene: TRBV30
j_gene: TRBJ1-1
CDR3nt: TGTGCCCGTGCCCGTGAAGCTTTCTTT
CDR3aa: CARAREAFF

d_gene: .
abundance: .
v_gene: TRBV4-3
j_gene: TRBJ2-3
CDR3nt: TGCGCCAGCAGCCAGAGCGGTACCACAGATACGCAGTATTTT
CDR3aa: CASSQSGTTDTQYF

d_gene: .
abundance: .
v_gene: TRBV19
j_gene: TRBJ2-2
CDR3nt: TGTGCCAGTAGTTTAACAGGTCACACCGGGGAGCTGTTTTTT
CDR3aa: CASSLTGHTGELFF

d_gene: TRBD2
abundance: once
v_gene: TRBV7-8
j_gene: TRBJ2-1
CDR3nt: TGTGCCAGCAGCTCAATAAGGACTAGCGGGAGACGCAATGAGCAGTTCTTC
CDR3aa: CASSSIRTSGRRNEQFF

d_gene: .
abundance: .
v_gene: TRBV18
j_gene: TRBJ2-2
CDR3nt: TGTGCCAGCCGGGTGGCGGGGCCTACGAACACCGGGGAGCTGTTTTTT
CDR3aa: CASRVAGPTNTGELFF

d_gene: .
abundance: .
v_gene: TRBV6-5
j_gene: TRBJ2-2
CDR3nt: TGTGCCAGCAGTTGGGCGGTACAAAACACCGGGGAGCTGTTTTTT
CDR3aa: CASSWAVQNTGELFF

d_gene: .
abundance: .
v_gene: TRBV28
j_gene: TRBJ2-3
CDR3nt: TGTGCCAGCAGCCAGCCGACAGTGGGTACGCAGTATTTT
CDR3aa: CASSQPTVGTQYF

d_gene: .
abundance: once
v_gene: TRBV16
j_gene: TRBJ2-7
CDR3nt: TGTGCCAGCAGCCAAAGCGCGACGAGCTCCTACGAGCAGTACTTC
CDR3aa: CASSQSATSSYEQYF

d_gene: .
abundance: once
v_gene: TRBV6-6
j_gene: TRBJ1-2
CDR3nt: TGTGCCAGCAGTACGGGACTCACTGGCTATGGCTACACCTTC
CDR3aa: CASSTGLTGYGYTF

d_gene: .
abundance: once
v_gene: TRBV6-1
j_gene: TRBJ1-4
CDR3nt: TGTGCCAGCGGACCAGACCGGGAAAAACTGTTTTTT
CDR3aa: CASGPDREKLFF

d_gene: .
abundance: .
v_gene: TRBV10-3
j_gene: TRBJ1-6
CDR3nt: TGTGCCATCAGTGAGGGGGGGGGAGAGCATTCACCCCTCCACTTT
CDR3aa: CAISEGGGEHSPLHF

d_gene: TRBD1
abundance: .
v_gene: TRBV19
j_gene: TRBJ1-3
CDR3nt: TGTGCCAGTAGTATTGGGACAGTATCTGGAAACACCATATATTTT
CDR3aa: CASSIGTVSGNTIYF

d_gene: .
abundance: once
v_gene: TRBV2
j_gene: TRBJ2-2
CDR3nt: TGTGCCAGCAGTGAGGGCCACAAGTTGTCAATCAGCAACACCGGGGAGCTGTTTTTT
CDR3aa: CASSEGHKLSISNTGELFF

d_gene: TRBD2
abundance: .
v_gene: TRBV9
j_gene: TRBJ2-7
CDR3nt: TGTGCCAGCAGCCTGACTAGCGGGGGCTACGAGCAGTACTTC
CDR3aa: CASSLTSGGYEQYF

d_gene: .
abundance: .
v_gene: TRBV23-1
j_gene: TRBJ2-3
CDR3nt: TGCGCCAGCAGTCAATCCGGGGACCCCCTTTATACGCAGTATTTT
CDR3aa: CASSQSGDPLYTQYF

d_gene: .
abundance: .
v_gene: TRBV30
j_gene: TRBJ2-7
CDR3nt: TGTGCCGGAAGGCGGGGGCGTGGCGAGCAGTACTTC
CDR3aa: CAGRRGRGEQYF

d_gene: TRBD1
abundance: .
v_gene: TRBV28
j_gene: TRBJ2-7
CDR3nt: TGTGCCAGCAAGGGGACAGCCTACGAGCAGTACTTC
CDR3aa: CASKGTAYEQYF

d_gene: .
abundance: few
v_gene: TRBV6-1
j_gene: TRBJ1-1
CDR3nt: TGTGCCAGCAGTGCCCAACAAGCGAACACTGAAGCTTTCTTT
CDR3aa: CASSAQQANTEAFF

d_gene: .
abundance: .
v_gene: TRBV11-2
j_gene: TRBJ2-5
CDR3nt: TGTGCCAGCAGCTTAACCCTGGTAACAGAGACCCAGTACTTC
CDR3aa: CASSLTLVTETQYF

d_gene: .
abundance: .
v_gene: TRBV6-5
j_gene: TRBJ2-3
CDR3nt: TGTGCCGCCAAACGGGGGATTGGCACAGATACGCAGTATTTT
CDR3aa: CAAKRGIGTDTQYF

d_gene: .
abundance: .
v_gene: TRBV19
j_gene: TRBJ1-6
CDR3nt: TGTGCCAGTAGTCCCCGGGAGGGCGAGTCCCTCCACTTT
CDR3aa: CASSPREGESLHF

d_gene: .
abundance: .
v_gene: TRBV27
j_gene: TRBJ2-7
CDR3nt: TGTGCCAGCAGTTTTATAAGGGGCGAGCCCATCCCTCACGAGCAGTACTTC
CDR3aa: CASSFIRGEPIPHEQYF

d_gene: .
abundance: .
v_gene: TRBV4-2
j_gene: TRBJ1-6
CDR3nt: TGTGCCAGCAGCCAAGTCCCACCCCGGGGGACCTCCTATAATTCACCCCTCCACTTT
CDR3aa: CASSQVPPRGTSYNSPLHF

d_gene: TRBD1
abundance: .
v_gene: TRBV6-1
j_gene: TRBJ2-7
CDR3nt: TGTGCCAGCAGGGAAGTGGGACAGGGGGCCTACGAGCAGTACTTC
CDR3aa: CASREVGQGAYEQYF

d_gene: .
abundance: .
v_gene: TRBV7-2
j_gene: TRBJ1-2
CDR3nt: TGTGCCAGCAGCCCCAGTGGGAGGATCTTCGGGAACTATGGCTACACCTTC
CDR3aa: CASSPSGRIFGNYGYTF

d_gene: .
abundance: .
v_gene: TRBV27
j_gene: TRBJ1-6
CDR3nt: TGTGCCACAGGACGCGGGGCCCTCCACTTT
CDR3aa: CATGRGALHF

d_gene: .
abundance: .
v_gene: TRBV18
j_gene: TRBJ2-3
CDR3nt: TGTGCCAGCTCACCACAGTCTGGTAGCACAGATACGCAGTATTTT
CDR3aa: CASSPQSGSTDTQYF

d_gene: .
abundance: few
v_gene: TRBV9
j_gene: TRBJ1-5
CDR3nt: TGTGCCAGCAGCGTAGGGCAGGGACAGCCCCAGCATTTT
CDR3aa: CASSVGQGQPQHF

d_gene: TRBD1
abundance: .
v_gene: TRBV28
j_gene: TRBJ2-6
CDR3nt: TGTGCCAGCAGCCCCGGGACAGGGCTTTCTGGGGCCAACGTCCTGACTTTC
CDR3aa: CASSPGTGLSGANVLTF

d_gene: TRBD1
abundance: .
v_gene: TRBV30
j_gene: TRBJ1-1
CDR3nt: TGTGCCTGGAGACTACCGGGACAGGGGTCTTTGTACGTGGCTTTCTTT
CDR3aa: CAWRLPGQGSLYVAFF

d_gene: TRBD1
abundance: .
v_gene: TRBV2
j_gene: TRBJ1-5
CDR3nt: TGTGCCAGCAGTTTGACAGGGGGCAATCAGCCCCAGCATTTT
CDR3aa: CASSLTGGNQPQHF

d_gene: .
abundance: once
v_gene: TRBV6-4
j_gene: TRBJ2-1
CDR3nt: TGTGCCAGCAGTGACTCGATTGTTGTAGGGGGGAGGTCCTACAATGAGCAGTTCTTC
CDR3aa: CASSDSIVVGGRSYNEQFF

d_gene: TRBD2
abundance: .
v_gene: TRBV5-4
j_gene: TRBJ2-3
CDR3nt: TGTGCCAGCAGCTTGGGCGGGAGGGTTACCACAGATACGCAGTATTTT
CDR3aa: CASSLGGRVTTDTQYF

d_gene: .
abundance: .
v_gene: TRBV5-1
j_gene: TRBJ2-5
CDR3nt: TGCGCCAGTATACCGGGAGCCGGAGGAGAGACCCAGTACTTC
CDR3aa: CASIPGAGGETQYF

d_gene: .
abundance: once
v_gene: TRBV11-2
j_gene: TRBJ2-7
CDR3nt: TGTGCCAGCAGCCCCCTCGCCCCCCTACACTACGAGCAGTACTTC
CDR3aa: CASSPLAPLHYEQYF

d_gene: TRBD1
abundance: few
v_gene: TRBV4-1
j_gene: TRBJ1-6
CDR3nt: TGCGCCAGCAGCCAAGAGGGGGGGACAGGGCTAGGGGCCCTCCACTTT
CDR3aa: CASSQEGGTGLGALHF

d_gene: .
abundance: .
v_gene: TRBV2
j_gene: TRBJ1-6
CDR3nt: TGTGCCAGCCGGAGGGGTGACCCCCTCCACTTT
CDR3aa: CASRRGDPLHF

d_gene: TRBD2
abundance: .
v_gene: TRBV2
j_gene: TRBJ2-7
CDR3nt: TGTGCCAGCAGCTTAACGGGAGGATTCCACGAGCAGTACTTC
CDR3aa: CASSLTGGFHEQYF

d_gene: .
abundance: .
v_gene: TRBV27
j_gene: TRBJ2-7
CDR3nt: TGTGCCAGCAGTTTACGGGACGAGCAGTACTTC
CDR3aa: CASSLRDEQYF